The next 27 T cell receptor beta chains were all read from a single sample in a study of blood T cells in healthy people across ages. Alongside a J-beta primer mix, a sample-barcoded 5' primer served in a second PCR lasting about 7 to 11 cycles. TCRdb analysed the 5' RACE reads with MiXCR anew, one entry per CDR3 protein. The data show around 1,900,000 distinct CDR3 sequences, around 42% seen once. The material sequenced was blood. The receptors were gathered from a human donor in good health.

This clonotype was detected only a few times. The V call is TRBV7-3, the J call TRBJ2-3; TRBD1 aligns across 7 bases. V lost 6 bases to trimming and J lost 5 bases; unmatched junction nucleotides: 14. The germline CDR1 and CDR2 sequences are SGHTA and FQGTGA. This CDR3 spans 16 amino acids. As DNA, the CDR3 is TGTGCCAGCAGTCCAGGGGGAGCGTGGAACGAAGATACGCAGTATTTT. As protein: CASSPGGAWNEDTQYF.

V usage is TRBV6-1 and J usage is TRBJ2-5, with D possibly being TRBD1 or TRBD2 (5 bases each). Per the germline V gene, CDR1 is MNHNS and CDR2 is SASEGT. Trimming stripped 0 bases from V and 3 bases from J, with 17 bases between. This CDR3 has 17 residues. In nucleotides, the CDR3 is TGTGCCAGCAGTGAAGCCTGGTATGGGACCGATAAAGAGACCCAGTACTTC. Translated: CASSEAWYGTDKETQYF.

V gene TRBV4-1 combines with J gene TRBJ2-1, with 12 bases matching TRBD2. The J segment lost 9 bases and the V segment lost 3 bases, leaving 6 bases of the junction unmatched. This CDR3 is 15 amino acids long. CDR1 and CDR2 (germline): MGHRA, YSYEKL. CDR3 protein: CASSHTSGGYGEQFF. CDR3 DNA sequence: TGCGCCAGCAGCCACACTAGCGGGGGGTACGGTGAGCAGTTCTTC.

Remarks on this clonotype: A much larger clone is a single base away; this may be a read error. The chain carries TRBV5-5 and TRBJ2-3, with D unresolved. The germline V and J ends were trimmed by 0 bases and 14 bases, with 25 bases remaining between them. The CDR3 is 16 residues long. The V gene's germline CDR1 is SGHKS and CDR2 YYEKEE (reference sequence). The DNA of the CDR3 is TGTGCCAGCAGCTTGGACACGGGCCCTTATGGTGAAAAACTGTATTTT. Amino acids: CASSLDTGPYGEKLYF. Together with reference TRBV5-5 and TRBJ2-3, the CDR3 gives the full variable domain: DAGVTQSPTHLIKTRGQQVTLRCSPISGHKSVSWYQQVLGQGPQFIFQYYEKEERGRGNFPDRFSARQFPNYSSELNVNALLLGDSALYLCASSLDTGPYGEKLYFGPGTRLTVL.

Notes on this clonotype: At one of its ends the junction is not consistent with the germline gene, which may arise from a read error. The chain links TRBV6-2 or TRBV6-3 to TRBJ1-2, with D unclear. Germline V gives CDR1 MNHEY, CDR2 SVGEGT. The CDR3 consists of 12 residues. The CDR3 DNA follows: TGTACCAGCAGTTACTCGAGCTATGGCTACACCTTC. The encoded protein is CTSSYSSYGYTF.

The CDR3 protein is CASSLGGGSYNEQYF. Here the CDR3 DNA reads TGTGCCAGCAGCTTAGGCGGGGGCTCCTACAATGAGCAGTACTTC. The chain links TRBV7-6 to TRBJ2-1, with D maybe TRBD2 (7 bases). The DNA end lines up better with TRBJ2-7; the J call may be wrong. This CDR3 spans 15 amino acids. Germline CDR1 reads SGHVS; CDR2 reads FNYEAQ.

Remarks on this clonotype: One end of the junction fails to match germline, which may point to a read error. The V gene is TRBV5-1, the J gene TRBJ2-7; TRBD1 might be the D (7 bases). Germline CDR1 reads SGHRS; CDR2 reads YFSETQ. The CDR3 loop spans 12 amino acids. CDR3 protein: CASGLEGAEQYF. In nucleotides, the CDR3 is TGCGCCAGCGGCTTGGAGGGGGCCGAGCAGTACTTC.

The V call is TRBV6-2 or TRBV6-3, the J call TRBJ2-1, with D perhaps assigned TRBD1 or TRBD2 (5 bases each). CDR1 and CDR2 (germline): MNHEY, SVGEGT. Trimming took 2 bases from V and 7 from J, leaving 15 bases between them. CDR3 length: 15 amino acids. The DNA of the CDR3 is TGTGCCAGCAGTTACCAATGGGGACCTGGGAATGAGCAGTTCTTC. This gives the protein CASSYQWGPGNEQFF.

This clonotype showed up just a few times. J is TRBJ1-6 and V is TRBV12-3 or TRBV12-4; 8 bases fit TRBD1. V was clipped by 6 bases and J by 7 bases; unmatched bases: 5. The CDR3 extends over 14 amino acids. In DNA form, the CDR3 reads TGTGCCAGCAGCCCCCCAGGGGGCAATTCACCCCTCCACTTT. This codes for CASSPPGGNSPLHF.

In its sample, this clonotype was seen a few times. The chain uses TRBV7-9 and TRBJ1-1; D is unresolved. This CDR3 contains 12 residues. The germline CDR1 and CDR2 sequences are SEHNR and FQNEAQ (reference sequence). V was trimmed by 1 base and J by 8 bases, leaving 8 bases between them. CDR3 sequence reads: CASSLGAEEAFF. In nucleotides, the CDR3 is TGTGCCAGCAGCTTAGGGGCGGAGGAAGCTTTCTTT.

Ten or more counts support this clonotype. This chain uses TRBV15 with TRBJ2-3; 8 bases align to TRBD2. Germline V lookup: CDR1 LNHNV, CDR2 YYDKDF (reference sequence). The CDR3 loop spans 16 amino acids. The trim removed 5 bases at V and 2 bases at J, leaving 9 bases unmatched. CDR3 region: CATSVERGRATDTQYF. CDR3 sequence (DNA): TGTGCCACCAGCGTTGAGCGGGGGAGAGCCACAGATACGCAGTATTTT.

This chain links TRBV10-2 with TRBJ1-1; a possible D gene is TRBD1 (6 bases). The CDR3 runs to 17 residues. Germline values: CDR1 WSHSY, CDR2 SAAADI. Trimming stripped 0 bases from V and 0 bases from J, with 14 bases between. CDR3 coding DNA: TGCGCCAGCAGTGAGTCTCTAGGGGGACCGATGAACACTGAAGCTTTCTTT. This codes for CASSESLGGPMNTEAFF.

This clonotype was observed at least ten times. This chain joins TRBV6-6 and TRBJ2-1; D uncertain. Germline V gene sequence: CDR1 MNHNY, CDR2 SVGAGI (reference sequence). The CDR3 has 11 residues. Trimming took 0 bases from V and 6 from J, leaving 0 bases between them. In DNA, the CDR3 is TGTGCCAGCAGTTACTCCAATGAGCAGTTCTTC. It translates to CASSYSNEQFF.

Remarks on this clonotype: A much bigger clone sits one base away, suggesting this may be a read error. The V call is TRBV4-1, the J call TRBJ2-4; D may match TRBD1 or TRBD2 (5 bases each). CDR1 MGHRA and CDR2 YSYEKL come from the germline V gene. This CDR3 comprises 14 residues. CDR3 nucleotide sequence: TGCGCCAACAGCCACTCGGGACGGGGAAACATTCAGTACTTC. It encodes CANSHSGRGNIQYF.

The chain combines TRBV5-6 with TRBJ1-2; a possible D gene is TRBD1 (5 bases). Trimming removed 5 bases at V and 3 bases at J, with 14 bases between. CDR1 and CDR2 (germline): SGHDT, YYEEEE. This CDR3 is 14 amino acids long. The CDR3, as DNA: TGTGCCAGCAGTATTCGGGGCCTTTACTATGGCTACACCTTC. This codes for CASSIRGLYYGYTF.

This clonotype was observed a few times. The rearrangement links TRBV9 to TRBJ1-2; D is unresolved. The CDR3 contains 11 residues. V gave up 3 bases and J gave up 4 bases, with 4 bases separating them. Germline CDR1 reads SGDLS; CDR2 reads YYNGEE. CDR3 in amino acids: CASSALYGYTF. CDR3 coding DNA: TGTGCCAGCAGCGCCCTCTATGGCTACACCTTC. The complete variable domain, with remaining parts taken from reference TRBV9 and TRBJ1-2, reads DSGVTQTPKHLITATGQRVTLRCSPRSGDLSVYWYQQSLDQGLQFLIQYYNGEERAKGNILERFSAQQFPDLHSELNLSSLELGDSALYFCASSALYGYTFGSGTRLTVV.

This clonotype was picked up a small number of times. CDR3 residues: CSARATGGDYYGYTF. CDR3 nucleotide sequence: TGCAGTGCTAGAGCGACAGGGGGCGACTACTATGGCTACACCTTC. The chain employs TRBV20-1 and TRBJ1-2; 10 bases line up with TRBD1. Per germline, CDR1 DFQATT and CDR2 SNEGSKA (reference sequence). V lost 1 base and J lost 3; bases outside the gene matches: 5. CDR3 length equals 15 residues.

The rearrangement links TRBV7-3 to TRBJ2-7, with D tentatively TRBD2 (5 bases). V shed 5 bases and J shed 12 bases, with 20 bases lying between them. This CDR3 comprises 13 residues. CDR1 and CDR2 from the germline V gene are SGHTA and FQGTGA. Here the CDR3 DNA reads TGTGCCAGCAGCCCCGCGCCAGAGGAGCGGCCGTACTTC. Translation gives CASSPAPEERPYF. The variable domain in full, with the rest retrieved from reference TRBV7-3 and TRBJ2-7, is GAGVSQTPSNKVTEKGKYVELRCDPISGHTALYWYRQSLGQGPEFLIYFQGTGAADDSGLPNDRFFAVRPEGSVSTLKIQRTERGDSAVYLCASSPAPEERPYFGPGTRLTVT.

This clonotype was found a few times. The chain recombines TRBV7-2 with TRBJ2-3; TRBD2 might be the D (5 bases). The CDR3 sequence is 16 residues long. With 0 bases removed from V and 5 bases from J, the gap between germline ends came to 15 bases. Germline CDR1 and CDR2: SGHTA and FQGNSA. CDR3 nucleotides: TGTGCCAGCAGCTTAGCAGTAGGTTATGGAGGAGATACGCAGTATTTT. It yields the protein CASSLAVGYGGDTQYF.

This clonotype appeared a few times. This rearrangement joins TRBV5-1 to TRBJ2-5; 8 positions match TRBD2. V lost 4 bases, J lost 5 bases, and 16 bases stayed unmatched. The CDR3 runs 17 residues. CDR1 and CDR2 (germline): SGHRS, YFSETQ. The CDR3 DNA reads as TGCGCCAGCAGCCTTTATTTTCCCGGGACTAGGAATGAGACCCAGTACTTC. It is translated as CASSLYFPGTRNETQYF.

The chain links TRBV7-8 to TRBJ2-4; maybe TRBD2 (6 bases). This CDR3 is 13 amino acids long. Germline CDR1 is SGHVS and CDR2 is FQNEAQ. With 3 bases removed from V and 7 bases from J, the gap between germline ends came to 10 bases. CDR3 nucleotide sequence: TGTGCCAGCAGCTTTGGGGGGTCGAACATTCAGTACTTC. This sequence encodes CASSFGGSNIQYF.

The chain carries TRBV3-1 and TRBJ2-7, with 8 bases matching TRBD2. Looked up from germline, CDR1 is LGHDT and CDR2 is YNNKEL (reference sequence). The CDR3 is 15 residues long. The V and J ends lost 1 base and 3 bases, in that order; junction bases with no gene match: 5. The chain's CDR3 is CASSQGPLAGYEQYF. Written as DNA, the CDR3 is TGTGCCAGCAGCCAAGGGCCGCTAGCGGGCTACGAGCAGTACTTC.

The chain joins TRBV4-3 to TRBJ1-2, with D maybe TRBD1 (5 bases). Germline V gene sequence: CDR1 LGHNA, CDR2 YSLEER. V dropped 0 bases and J dropped 6 bases, with 14 bases sitting between them. The length of the CDR3 is 15 residues. The CDR3 protein is CASSQDWDSSHGYTF. CDR3 sequence (DNA): TGCGCCAGCAGCCAAGATTGGGACTCAAGCCATGGCTACACCTTC.

The chain combines TRBV11-2 with TRBJ2-3; D is unclear. The CDR3 length is 14 residues. From germline, CDR1 is SGHAT and CDR2 FQNNGV. Trimming took 8 bases from V and 0 from J, leaving 12 bases between them. The CDR3 DNA is TGTGCCAGCGCCCTAGGGTCTAGCACAGATACGCAGTATTTT. It specifies CASALGSSTDTQYF. Full variable domain (rest looked up from reference TRBV11-2 and TRBJ2-3): EAGVAQSPRYKIIEKRQSVAFWCNPISGHATLYWYQQILGQGPKLLIQFQNNGVVDDSQLPKDRFSAERLKGVDSTLKIQPAKLEDSAVYLCASALGSSTDTQYFGPGTRLTVL.

The chain uses TRBV11-3 and TRBJ2-5; D possibly matches TRBD1 or TRBD2 (5 bases each). Germline-derived CDR1 and CDR2 are SGHNT and YENEEA. Between the trimmed V and J ends, which lost 7 bases and 5 bases, there was a span of 14 bases. CDR3 length: 13 amino acids. The CDR3 spells CASNDPGLETQYF. The CDR3 nucleotides are TGTGCCAGCAACGATCCGGGGCTGGAGACCCAGTACTTC. The complete variable domain, with remaining parts taken from reference TRBV11-3 and TRBJ2-5, reads EAGVVQSPRYKIIEKKQPVAFWCNPISGHNTLYWYLQNLGQGPELLIRYENEEAVDDSQLPKDRFSAERLKGVDSTLKIQPAELGDSAVYLCASNDPGLETQYFGPGTRLLVL.

This clonotype has more than one count but fewer than ten. The gene calls are TRBV5-5 and TRBJ2-1, with 7 bases that match TRBD1. Trimming at V came to 1 base and at J to 3 bases, leaving 7 bases not matched to a gene. The CDR3 has 16 residues. The germline V gene has CDR1 SGHKS and CDR2 YYEKEE (reference sequence). CDR3 in DNA: TGTGCCAGCAGCTTGTGGGTGACAGGGTTCTACAATGAGCAGTTCTTC. Protein: CASSLWVTGFYNEQFF.

The CDR3 sequence: CASSFGTGLGYTF. CDR3 sequence (DNA): TGTGCCAGCAGCTTCGGGACAGGTCTCGGGTACACCTTC. J is TRBJ1-2 and V is TRBV7-2; TRBD1 matches 8 bases. Germline CDR1 reads SGHTA; CDR2 reads FQGNSA. V lost 3 bases, J lost 11 bases, and 8 bases stayed unmatched. This CDR3 has 13 amino acids.